This is a list of T cell receptor beta chains from one sample in a study of cytomegalovirus exposure and HLA in healthy donors. Sequenced by immunoSEQ multiplex PCR; TCRdb stores in-frame clones only, minus some. The table records 200,000 to 250,000 clones, over 65% of them present only once. Sequencing used PBMCs. These receptors were obtained from a man aged 18 to 30 in good health and CMV-seronegative. Both conserved end residues are part of each CDR3. Each record gives: clone size, D gene, CDR3 length, V gene, J gene, CDR3 DNA, CDR3 protein. The D gene is left open where the match is weak. A row's size may be missing; if present it is once, few, many or a size class.

-	-	13	TRBV5-1	TRBJ1-1	TGCGCCAGCAGTAATCAGGGGAACACTGAAGCTTTCTTT	CASSNQGNTEAFF
-	TRBD1	15	TRBV6-1	TRBJ2-1	TGTGCCAGCAGTGAAGGGGGACAGGAGTACAATGAGCAGTTCTTC	CASSEGGQEYNEQFF
-	-	12	TRBV11-2	TRBJ2-7	TGTGCCAGCAGCTTAGGCGCTTACGAGCAGTACTTC	CASSLGAYEQYF
-	TRBD1	18	TRBV30	TRBJ1-1	TGTGCCTGGTCGAGAACATTTACAGGGGCAACTAGGGGCACTGAAGCTTTCTTT	CAWSRTFTGATRGTEAFF
-	TRBD1	15	TRBV30	TRBJ2-2	TGTGCCTGGAGACCGGGACAGACCTACACCGGGGAGCTGTTTTTT	CAWRPGQTYTGELFF
-	-	15	TRBV15	TRBJ2-5	TGTGCCACCAGCAGTCCGCGGGCCTCCAGGGAGACCCAGTACTTC	CATSSPRASRETQYF
-	-	15	TRBV6-5	TRBJ2-7	TGTGCCAGCAGTTACTCGTTCAGGTGGACCTACGAGCAGTACTTC	CASSYSFRWTYEQYF
-	TRBD1	14	TRBV30	TRBJ1-2	TGTGCCTGGGCATTCACCGGGACAGGGGAAGGCTACACCTTC	CAWAFTGTGEGYTF
few	-	14	TRBV2	TRBJ1-1	TGTGCCAGCAGTGTTTTAGTCCTGAACACTGAAGCTTTCTTT	CASSVLVLNTEAFF
-	TRBD2	19	TRBV5-1	TRBJ2-1	TGCGCCAGCAGCTTGGCCGCGGCGGGAGGGCCATTTGGATACAATGAGCAGTTCTTC	CASSLAAAGGPFGYNEQFF
-	-	12	TRBV18	TRBJ2-5	TGTGCCAGCACGGACTTAGGAGAGACCCAGTACTTC	CASTDLGETQYF
-	-	14	TRBV6-1	TRBJ1-2	TGTGCCAGCAGTCCGTGGGGCAGAGACTATGGCTACACCTTC	CASSPWGRDYGYTF
once	-	14	TRBV7-9	TRBJ1-1	TGTGCCAGCAGTCCCGCGGTGGTGAACACTGAAGCTTTCTTT	CASSPAVVNTEAFF
few	-	12	TRBV4-1	TRBJ2-2	TGCGCCAGCAGGACAATAACCGGGGAGCTGTTTTTT	CASRTITGELFF
once	TRBD2	16	TRBV13	TRBJ2-1	TGTGCCAGCAGCTTATCGCTAGCGGGTGCGGACAATGAGCAGTTCTTC	CASSLSLAGADNEQFF
few	-	11	TRBV9	TRBJ2-1	TGTGCCAGCAGCGTAGGCGATGAGCAGTTCTTC	CASSVGDEQFF
-	-	13	TRBV7-8	TRBJ2-7	TGTGCCAGCAGCTCCCGTCCACAGGGCGGGCAGTACTTC	CASSSRPQGGQYF
few	TRBD1	14	TRBV5-4	TRBJ1-2	TGTGCCAGCAGCATGGGACAGGGGGCGAGGGGCTACACCTTC	CASSMGQGARGYTF
-	TRBD1	15	TRBV19	TRBJ1-2	TGTGCCAGTAGTGCGCGACAGGGGTTGGGCTATGGCTACACCTTC	CASSARQGLGYGYTF
-	TRBD1	13	TRBV6-5	TRBJ1-1	TGTGCCAGCGGGGACAGGGAGTACACTGAAGCTTTCTTT	CASGDREYTEAFF
-	TRBD2	16	TRBV19	TRBJ2-1	TGTGCCAGTAGTATGATGGCGGGAGAGCCTTACAATGAGCAGTTCTTC	CASSMMAGEPYNEQFF
-	TRBD1	15	TRBV5-1	TRBJ2-7	TGCGCCAGCAGCTTGGCTCCGGGACAGAGCTACGAGCAGTACTTC	CASSLAPGQSYEQYF
-	TRBD1	14	TRBV5-1	TRBJ1-1	TGCGCCAGCAGCCCAGCTGACAGGGGCGCTGAAGCTTTCTTT	CASSPADRGAEAFF
-	-	15	TRBV28	TRBJ2-5	TGTGCCAGCGCTGAAGGAGGGGCGACTCCGGGGACCCAGTACTTC	CASAEGGATPGTQYF
-	-	13	TRBV6-5	TRBJ1-2	TGTGCCAGCAGACGCGGACAGTATAATGGCTACACCTTC	CASRRGQYNGYTF
-	TRBD1	15	TRBV7-9	TRBJ2-5	TGTGCCAGCCTAAGGGGCGGGACAGGGGTAGAGACCCAGTACTTC	CASLRGGTGVETQYF
-	-	13	TRBV10-2	TRBJ1-2	TGCGCCAGCAGGGTGGCTTACCCCTTGGGCTACACCTTC	CASRVAYPLGYTF
-	-	14	TRBV6-5	TRBJ1-4	TGTGCCAGCAGTTACCGAGGGCTGGGTGAAAAACTGTTTTTT	CASSYRGLGEKLFF
-	TRBD1	15	TRBV29-1	TRBJ1-2	TGCAGCGTTGAAGAGGCGGAGGGGGCGGACTATGGCTACACCTTC	CSVEEAEGADYGYTF
-	-	16	TRBV7-9	TRBJ1-4	TGTGCCAGCAGCTTACGCGAGGGCCGGGGGGGAGAAAAACTGTTTTTT	CASSLREGRGGEKLFF
-	TRBD1	15	TRBV6-5	TRBJ1-3	TGTGCCAGCAGGAGGACAGGAAGCTCTGGAAACACCATATATTTT	CASRRTGSSGNTIYF
-	TRBD1	15	TRBV11-1	TRBJ1-2	TGTGCCAGCAGCTTACCAGGGGGCGCTAACTATGGCTACACCTTC	CASSLPGGANYGYTF
-	TRBD2	15	TRBV6-6	TRBJ2-7	TGTGCCAGCAGTACTAGCGGGGGGGCCCAGGGCGAGCAGTACTTC	CASSTSGGAQGEQYF
-	-	14	TRBV5-6	TRBJ2-7	TGTGCCAGCAGCGTACGGGGAAATCTCTACGAGCAGTACTTC	CASSVRGNLYEQYF
-	TRBD2	14	TRBV27	TRBJ2-1	TGTGCCAGCAGTTTAAGGGCTAGCGGGGTTGAGCAGTTCTTC	CASSLRASGVEQFF
-	-	13	TRBV6-1	TRBJ1-1	TGTGCCAGCAGTTATGACACACACACTGAAGCTTTCTTT	CASSYDTHTEAFF
-	-	10	TRBV20-1	TRBJ2-1	TGCAGGGGCCTTGGTAGTGAGCAGTTCTTC	CRGLGSEQFF
-	TRBD2	18	TRBV5-6	TRBJ2-7	TGTGCCAGCAGCTTGGCACTAGCGGGAGGGCCTGGCAACTACGAGCAGTACTTC	CASSLALAGGPGNYEQYF
-	TRBD2	16	TRBV29-1	TRBJ2-7	TGCAGCGTAATATCAGCGACTAGCGAAAGCTCCTACGAGCAGTACTTC	CSVISATSESSYEQYF
-	TRBD1	13	TRBV2	TRBJ2-5	TGTGCCAGCCGACAGGGGGCTTTGGAGACCCAGTACTTC	CASRQGALETQYF
-	TRBD1	12	TRBV27	TRBJ2-7	TGTGCCAGCAGTTTCACGGACAGGGCCAAGTACTTC	CASSFTDRAKYF
few	TRBD2	15	TRBV6-5	TRBJ2-2	TGTGCCAGCAGTTTCCGGGGGGGGAACACCGGGGAGCTGTTTTTT	CASSFRGGNTGELFF
-	-	14	TRBV5-1	TRBJ2-7	TGCGCCAGCAGCCTTTACAGGGAGGGCTACGAGCAGTACTTC	CASSLYREGYEQYF
-	TRBD2	16	TRBV19	TRBJ2-1	TGTGCCAGTAGTATAGCGGCGGGAGGGCCGCGGAATGAGCAGTTCTTC	CASSIAAGGPRNEQFF
-	-	15	TRBV2	TRBJ1-5	TGTGCCAGTTTACAGGAGAGGGGGAGCAATCAGCCCCAGCATTTT	CASLQERGSNQPQHF
-	-	16	TRBV9	TRBJ1-5	TGTGCCAGCAGCGTACCTCTGGACAGATACAATCAGCCCCAGCATTTT	CASSVPLDRYNQPQHF
-	TRBD2	14	TRBV29-1	TRBJ2-3	TGCAGCCCCCGGGGACTAGCTGGTGGAGATACGCAGTATTTT	CSPRGLAGGDTQYF
-	-	11	TRBV11-2	TRBJ1-1	TGTGCCAGCAGCCCCCGGAGGGGAGCTTTCTTT	CASSPRRGAFF